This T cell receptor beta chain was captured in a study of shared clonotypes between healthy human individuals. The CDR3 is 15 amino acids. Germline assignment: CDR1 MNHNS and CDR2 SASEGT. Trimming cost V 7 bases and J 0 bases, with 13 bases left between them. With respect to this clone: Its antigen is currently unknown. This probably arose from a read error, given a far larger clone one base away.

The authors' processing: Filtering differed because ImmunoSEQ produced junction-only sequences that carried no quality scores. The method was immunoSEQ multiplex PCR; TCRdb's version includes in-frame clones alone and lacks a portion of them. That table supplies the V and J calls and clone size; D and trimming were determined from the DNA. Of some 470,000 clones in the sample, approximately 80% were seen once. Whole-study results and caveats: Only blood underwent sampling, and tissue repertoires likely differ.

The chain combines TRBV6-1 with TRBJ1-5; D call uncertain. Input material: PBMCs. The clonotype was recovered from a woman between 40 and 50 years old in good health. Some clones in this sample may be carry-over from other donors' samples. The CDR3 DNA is TGTGCCAGCACTACGGACGGTCCTAGCAATCAGCCCCAGCATTTT. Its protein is CASTTDGPSNQPQHF.